This T cell receptor beta chain appears in the sequencing data of a study of T cells in Graves' hyperthyroidism and ophthalmopathy. Points from the study as a whole: Blood also carried most thyroid clonotypes expanded above 0.001.

V lost 4 bases to trimming and J lost 6 bases, with 11 bases between them. The germline gives CDR1 SQVTM, CDR2 ANQGSEA. The CDR3 has 12 amino acids. This clonotype was seen more than once but under ten times. No antigen is known for it. Researchers took RNA transcripts and amplified the TCR beta CDR3 regions from them. When the TCR CDR3 underwent first-round RT-PCR, the HTBI primer set was used. TCRdb called the multiplex PCR reads again in MiXCR, with one record for every CDR3 protein. The sample carries fewer than 700,000 distinct CDR3 sequences, 16% recorded once. Patients showing uncontrolled infection, other autoimmune disease, pregnancy or lactation were ineligible. The diagnoses drew upon clinical symptoms, serum thyroxine and TRAb, thyroid ultrasound and orbital computed tomography.

The receptor comes from a woman in her 30s with Graves' hyperthyroidism. V and J are TRBV29-1 and TRBJ2-3; D is unresolved. Sequenced sample: blood. The CDR3 region has the DNA TGCAGCGTTGGCGAGCTGTTCGATACGCAGTATTTT. Translation gives CSVGELFDTQYF.